A single sample gave rise to the 11 T cell receptor beta chains below, sequenced in a study of human T cells and chemical hapten exposure. Treatment: therapeutic diphenylcyclopropenone sensitization with weekly scalp DPC. The library labeled individual cDNA molecules by adding unique molecular identifiers to them. TCRdb itself ran the reads through MiXCR, one entry per CDR3 protein. The data show 3,000 to 4,000 distinct CDR3 sequences, 45% to 50% seen once. The material sequenced was whole blood, taken before DPC sensitization or 2, 6, or about 24 weeks after (not recorded which). The origin of the receptors is an adult with alopecia areata. Some clones in this sample may be carry-over from other donors' samples. This table probably holds off-target reads from a library built for another chain.

The chain links TRBV12-3 or TRBV12-4 to TRBJ2-5; D uncertain. The CDR3 is 14 residues long. V lost 3 bases and J lost 5, with 13 bases in between. This CDR3 reads CASSLAAAPETQYF. The CDR3 DNA reads as TGTGCCAGCAGTTTGGCGGCCGCACCCGAGACCCAGTACTTC.

This clonotype was seen only a few times. J is TRBJ1-2 and V is TRBV2; no clear D. Germline V lookup: CDR1 SNHLY, CDR2 FYNNEI. V lost 4 bases, J lost 4 bases, and 13 bases lay in between. This CDR3 contains 14 residues. Here the CDR3 reads CASSGAGPVYGYTF. DNA of the CDR3: TGTGCCAGCAGTGGAGCAGGCCCAGTCTATGGCTACACCTTC.

This clonotype has more than one count but fewer than ten. The V and J genes are TRBV5-6 and TRBJ2-7, with D unresolved. The germline V and J ends were trimmed by 4 bases and 5 bases, with 10 bases remaining between them. The CDR3 runs 12 residues. Germline CDR1 reads SGHDT; CDR2 reads YYEEEE. DNA of the CDR3: TGTGCCAGCAGCCAACCTAGGCACGAGCAGTACTTC. Its protein product is CASSQPRHEQYF. The entire variable domain, with the rest obtained from reference TRBV5-6 and TRBJ2-7, is as follows: DAGVTQSPTHLIKTRGQQVTLRCSPKSGHDTVSWYQQALGQGPQFIFQYYEEEERQRGNFPDRFSGHQFPNYSSELNVNALLLGDSALYLCASSQPRHEQYFGPGTRLTVT.

V usage is TRBV11-1 and J usage is TRBJ2-5; unclear D gene. V gave up 0 bases and J gave up 4 bases, with 9 bases separating them. The CDR3 contains 14 residues. Germline-derived CDR1 and CDR2 are SGHAT and FQDESV (reference sequence). This chain's CDR3 is CASSLAVWAETQYF. As DNA, the CDR3 is TGTGCCAGCAGCTTAGCGGTTTGGGCAGAGACCCAGTACTTC.

V usage is TRBV7-6 and J usage is TRBJ2-1; 9 bases agree with TRBD2. After removal of 5 bases from V and 4 bases from J, the junction contained 6 bases not matched to a gene. Germline lookup yields CDR1 SGHVS and CDR2 FNYEAQ. This CDR3 spans 15 amino acids. The CDR3 DNA follows: TGTGCCAGCAGCCCCGGCGGGGGGGCTTACAATGAGCAGTTCTTC. This codes for CASSPGGGAYNEQFF.

The chain couples TRBV5-1 to TRBJ2-6, with D uncertain. CDR3 length: 16 amino acids. Germline V lookup: CDR1 SGHRS, CDR2 YFSETQ. V was cut by 6 bases and J by 1 base, with 14 bases left in between. For the CDR3, the DNA is TGCGCCAGCACCGACAACGCGGAGTCTGGGGCCAACGTCCTGACTTTC. It yields the protein CASTDNAESGANVLTF.

V usage is TRBV12-3 or TRBV12-4 and J usage is TRBJ1-1, with D possibly matching TRBD1 (6 bases). Deletions cut 3 bases from V and 0 bases from J, with 8 bases between. The CDR3 covers 14 residues. The CDR3 DNA follows: TGTGCCAGCAGTTTGGGACAAATGAACACTGAAGCTTTCTTT. Translating gives CASSLGQMNTEAFF.

This rearrangement joins TRBV2 to TRBJ2-6; D gene uncertain. Germline lookup yields CDR1 SNHLY and CDR2 FYNNEI. This CDR3 spans 15 amino acids. The V gene lost 2 bases and the J gene lost 7 bases, with 12 bases spanning the gap. The CDR3 loop is CASSERATNANVLTF. The CDR3, as DNA: TGTGCCAGCAGTGAACGGGCCACAAACGCCAACGTCCTGACTTTC.

This clonotype was counted between two and nine times. V and J are TRBV4-1 and TRBJ2-2, with D possibly TRBD2 on 6 matching bases. Trimming took 4 bases from V and 3 from J, leaving 18 bases between them. Germline CDR1 is MGHRA and CDR2 is YSYEKL. CDR3 length: 17 residues. For the CDR3, the DNA is TGCGCCAGCAGCCCCCACCGGAGGGCCAGGGACACCGGGGAGCTGTTTTTT. Translating it yields CASSPHRRARDTGELFF.

The rearrangement joins TRBV6-1 to TRBJ1-5; D gene unclear. This CDR3 is 13 amino acids long. With 8 bases removed from V and 7 bases from J, the gap between germline ends came to 15 bases. CDR1 is MNHNS and CDR2 is SASEGT in the germline V gene. The CDR3 DNA is TGTGCCAGCCGTCAAAACTCAGAGCAGCCCCAGCATTTT. Translated, it gives CASRQNSEQPQHF.

This clonotype occurred a few times. The V call is TRBV20-1, the J call TRBJ1-6, with 9 bases matching TRBD1. V shed 2 bases and J 0 bases; nucleotides not matched to a gene: 5. CDR1 is DFQATT, CDR2 SNEGSKA, per germline (reference sequence). The CDR3 is 17 residues long. The CDR3 is CSARRRTGDSYNSPLHF. In DNA, the CDR3 is TGCAGTGCTAGAAGGAGGACAGGGGACTCCTATAATTCACCCCTCCACTTT.